One T cell receptor (beta chain) is described in this entry. No cognate antigen has been identified for it. No much larger clone exists at a distance of one base, and base qualities are not known. Germline trimming amounts to 5 bases on V and 8 bases on J, with 8 as the count of junction bases outside the gene matches. The germline V gene (reference sequence) sets CDR1 to SEHNR and CDR2 to FQNEAQ. Including cysteine and phenylalanine, the CDR3 has 14 amino acids. CDR3 DNA only is kept here, 42 bases in frame from base 1. The record originates from a study of regulatory T cells in long-lasting Graves disease (dated by TCRdb to the early 2020s). In terms of the full investigation: Antithyroid drugs had been taken for less than 3 months by newly diagnosed Graves' disease patients. This study used TCR sequencing and RNA sequencing of peripheral blood to compare persistent Graves' disease patients against newly diagnosed Graves' disease patients. The study was registered as a clinical trial and conducted in China. A total of around 35 samples underwent TCR sequencing: about 13 from persistent and approximately 20 from newly diagnosed Graves' disease patients.

The time point label on this specimen signifies: newly diagnosed GD, antithyroid drugs for less than 3 months. For both TCR sequencing and RNA sequencing, RNA was extracted from PBMCs using TRIzol. The diagnosis of Graves' disease followed American Thyroid Association guidelines. The patients came from an endocrinology department in Xi'an, China. From each patient, around 9 milliliters of peripheral blood was collected into an EDTA anticoagulant tube. Ficoll Paque Plus density gradient separation was used to isolate PBMCs, and no further T cell sorting was performed. RNA quality was checked with an Agilent 2100 Bioanalyzer and agarose gel, and concentration with a NanoDrop 2000. Library preparation employed multiplex PCR. These reads were obtained on an Illumina HiSeq 4000. iRepertoire HTBI primers and Arm-PCR amplification of CDR3 regions were used to construct TCR beta libraries. Before sequencing, the PCR products underwent gel purification. The paper's data handling went like this. Across samples, 60 to 80 TRBV and 13 to 15 TRBJ segments were identified and used for gene usage analysis of CDR3 amino acid clonotypes. COPE and FqMerger were used to merge filtered high-quality paired reads into contigs. BLAST was used to align contigs to IMGT TRBV, TRBD and TRBJ reference genes, with CDR3 defined following IMGT. Highly expanded clones were defined as clonotypes with a frequency above 0.1%. Shannon entropy served as the measure of repertoire diversity, while the Gini coefficient captured V-J evenness. Public clonotypes were defined as clonotypes shared by more than one individual. TCRdb reran the public reads through fastp at Q25 and MiXCR, keeping productive beta chains. CDR3 protein duplicates are merged, each entry listing the most common genes and DNA. The V and J calls follow TCRdb's processing rather than the paper's. Here the sample has approximately 560,000 distinct CDR3 sequences; 15% to 20% occur a single time. The biggest ten clones account for around 12% of the sample.

The paper as a whole reports these results and caveats: The study examined only peripheral blood because the primary lesion, thyroid tissue, could not be accessed. Sequencing and analysis were limited to the TCR beta chain. Patients with persistent disease shared more public clonotypes (around 2,700) than newly diagnosed patients did (nearly 1,000). Lower TCR Shannon entropy and fewer highly expanded clones were observed in persistent Graves' disease patients than in newly diagnosed patients, which suggested clonal expansion. The authors noted that the small sample size was a limitation that may lower accuracy. Preferential use of TRBV28, TRBJ1-2 and TRBJ2-5 was observed in persistent disease, whereas TRBV20-1 and TRBJ2-1 were favored in newly diagnosed disease.

Separately, the same data were catalogued under a study of T cells in Graves' hyperthyroidism and ophthalmopathy. From that second study: A patient counted as having stable Graves' hyperthyroidism if no progression to ophthalmopathy occurred over 18 months of follow-up. The hyperthyroidism patients were between 18 and 65 years old and newly diagnosed, with a disease duration of less than 2 months. Any patient with an uncontrolled infection, another autoimmune disease, pregnancy or lactation was excluded. Clinical symptoms, serum thyroxine and TRAb, thyroid ultrasound, and orbital computed tomography formed the basis for the diagnoses. The first round of RT-PCR for the TCR CDR3 was performed with the HTBI primer set and the Qiagen OneStep RT-PCR kit. Most expanded thyroid clonotypes (frequency above 0.001) were also found in blood, which suggests that blood repertoires may mirror thyroid immune responses. Ophthalmopathy was separated from stable hyperthyroidism by a 13 V-J signature model, with around 90% sensitivity and about 81% specificity obtained in cross-validation and 80%/75% obtained in testing. During validation, the model predicted progression to ophthalmopathy a median of about 5.9 months ahead of onset, with more than 55% sensitivity and roughly 72% specificity. TCR V-J signatures able to tell the groups apart were searched for in a discovery cohort of 100 patients, of whom roughly 42 had Graves' ophthalmopathy and 57 had stable Graves' hyperthyroidism. Whether ophthalmopathy could be predicted prospectively was tested in an independent validation cohort made up of 18 hyperthyroidism patients plus 17 patients who later progressed to ophthalmopathy. For training and testing, the 100 or so patients in the discovery cohort were randomly divided in a 7:3 ratio. In several Graves' hyperthyroidism patients, the study also compared T-cell repertoires from thyroid tissue with T-cell repertoires from blood. After sampling, hyperthyroidism patients received methimazole starting at 30 mg daily, and ophthalmopathy patients received high-dose intravenous methylprednisolone. Libraries were constructed in a second round of multiplex PCR, after which size selection and purification were performed. Libraries were sequenced paired-end with 100 bp reads on an Illumina HiSeq2000. Raw data were processed with SOAPnuke, discarding reads with adapters, uncalled bases, mean Phred below 15, or no exact constant-primer or identifier match. High-quality paired reads were merged using COPE v1.2.5, and each unique nucleotide sequence was defined as a clonotype. MiTCR v1.1 was used to align clonotypes to the IMGT TRBV, TRBD and TRBJ reference segments. Only V-J combinations with frequency above 0.0001, covering about 99% of repertoires, were analysed. The TCS score was defined as the ratio of F50 (clonal expansion) to E x V (chaos), calculated using BLOSUM62-based TCRdist between CDR3 peptides within each V-J. Welch's t-statistics and random forest reduced 514 V-J features to 10 to 15, which were used in a naive Bayes classifier (R e1071). Sample size was not statistically predetermined, and investigators were not blinded to group allocation. TCR Vbeta CDR3 sequencing of 120 to 150 peripheral blood samples (around 45 ophthalmopathy, 75 to 85 hyperthyroidism and around 17 progressor patients) is reported in the paper.

This specimen consisted of peripheral blood mononuclear cells (PBMCs), obtained at new diagnosis, from a patient treated with antithyroid drugs. The receptor was derived from a man aged 18 to 29 with Graves disease. Donor details come from another sample of the same person, matched by shared clones. The chain employs TRBV7-9 and TRBJ1-4, with 7 junctional bases fitting TRBD1. The CDR3 reads CASSPTGRKEKLFF. The DNA sequence is as follows: TGTGCCAGCAGCCCGACAGGGAGGAAGGAAAAACTGTTTTTT. The entire variable domain, with the stretches around the CDR3 drawn from the reference TRBV7-9 and TRBJ1-4 proteins, is DTGVSQNPRHKITKRGQNVTFRCDPISEHNRLYWYRQTLGQGPEFLTYFQNEAQLEKSRLLSDRFSAERPKGSFSTLEIQRTEQGDSAMYLCASSPTGRKEKLFFGSGTQLSVL.